These 10 T cell receptor beta chains originate from one sample sequenced in a study of shared clonotypes between healthy human individuals. Only in-frame clones appear in the TCRdb table, and some are missing; sequencing was by immunoSEQ multiplex PCR. The table records approximately 2.5 million clones, over 85% of them present only once. The material sequenced was naive CD4+ T cells from PBMCs. Subset specified: CD45RA+ positively selected. These receptors originate from a young man in good health. Some clones in this sample may be carry-over from other donors' samples.

The J gene is TRBJ2-7, the V gene TRBV5-1, with D perhaps matching TRBD2 (6 bases). Looked up from germline, CDR1 is SGHRS and CDR2 is YFSETQ. This CDR3 has 15 amino acids. Trimming removed 4 bases from V and 4 bases from J, with 18 bases in between. The CDR3 reads CASSKRSHGGYEQYF. In DNA form, the CDR3 reads TGCGCCAGCAGCAAACGCTCGCACGGAGGGTACGAGCAGTACTTC.

V is TRBV7-2 and J is TRBJ2-2; 7 nucleotides agree with TRBD1. V dropped 7 bases and J dropped 4; count of bases not matched to a gene: 3. This CDR3 is built from 13 residues. The germline gives CDR1 SGHTA, CDR2 FQGNSA. The CDR3, as DNA: TGTGCCAGCATCCGGGACAGCACCGGGGAGCTGTTTTTT. Protein sequence: CASIRDSTGELFF. Full variable domain (outside the CDR3, taken from reference TRBV7-2 and TRBJ2-2): GAGVSQSPSNKVTEKGKDVELRCDPISGHTALYWYRQSLGQGLEFLIYFQGNSAPDKSGLPSDRFSAERTGGSVSTLTIQRTQQEDSAVYLCASIRDSTGELFFGEGSRLTVL.

V gene TRBV2 combines with J gene TRBJ1-1; 8 nucleotides agree with TRBD1. The junction had 5 bases not matched to a gene; V was cut back by 10 bases and J by 1 base. Germline loops: CDR1 SNHLY, CDR2 FYNNEI. The CDR3 sequence is 13 residues long. The DNA for the CDR3 is TGTGCCAACGGACAGGGTGGGAACACTGAAGCTTTCTTT. It codes for CANGQGGNTEAFF.

As regards this clone: This specimen includes other DNA sequences encoding the same CDR3. V is TRBV19 and J is TRBJ2-3, with no clear D. CDR1 and CDR2 from the germline V gene are LNHDA and SQIVND (reference sequence). This CDR3 is built from 12 residues. Trimming removed 5 bases at V and 0 bases at J, with 3 bases between. The chain's CDR3 is CASSASTDTQYF. The CDR3 nucleotides are TGTGCCAGTAGTGCAAGCACAGATACGCAGTATTTT.

The chain combines TRBV28 with TRBJ1-1; no clear D gene. Germline CDR1 reads MDHEN; CDR2 reads SYDVKM. The CDR3 runs to 13 residues. Between the trimmed V and J ends, which lost 5 bases and 3 bases, there was a span of 10 bases. The CDR3 nucleotides read TGTGCCAGCAGTCGGCTGAGGGACACTGAAGCTTTCTTT. Amino acid sequence: CASSRLRDTEAFF.

CDR3 region: CASRARGGQIALYNEQFF. The CDR3 nucleotides read TGTGCCAGTAGGGCGAGGGGGGGACAGATAGCTCTTTACAATGAGCAGTTCTTC. The chain has TRBV19 and TRBJ2-1; TRBD1 or TRBD2 may be the D gene (7 bases each). The CDR3 consists of 18 residues. With 6 bases removed from V and 4 bases from J, the gap between germline ends came to 25 bases. The germline V gene encodes CDR1 LNHDA and CDR2 SQIVND (reference sequence).

The rearrangement uses TRBV7-3 and TRBJ2-1; D is ambiguous. The V gene lost 3 bases and the J gene lost 10 bases, with 13 bases spanning the gap. Germline CDR1 is SGHTA and CDR2 is FQGTGA. CDR3 length: 13 residues. The CDR3, as DNA: TGTGCCAGCAGCTTGGATCGAGAGAGAGAGCAGTTCTTC. Translation: CASSLDREREQFF.

The rearrangement uses TRBV5-1 and TRBJ2-5; D uncertain. The CDR3 length is 14 residues. The germline CDR1 and CDR2 sequences are SGHRS and YFSETQ. Trimming shortened V by 4 bases and J by 4 bases, and 14 bases separated the two germline ends. CDR3 protein: CASSPLVAPETQYF. The CDR3 coding sequence is TGCGCCAGCAGCCCCCTCGTAGCACCAGAGACCCAGTACTTC.

Details on this clone: Other DNA sequences from this sample encode an identical CDR3 as well. The DNA of the CDR3 is TGTGCCAGCAGCTCTGGCTCCACAGATACGCAGTATTTT. As protein: CASSSGSTDTQYF. This chain uses TRBV7-3 with TRBJ2-3; D gene uncertain. The V and J ends lost 4 bases and 2 bases respectively, with 7 bases between them. The CDR3 has 13 residues. Germline assignment: CDR1 SGHTA and CDR2 FQGTGA.

J is TRBJ1-2 and V is TRBV6-1; D unresolved. The CDR3 totals 14 residues. Trimming left V 4 bases short and J 0 bases short, with 9 bases between. Germline loops: CDR1 MNHNS, CDR2 SASEGT. The CDR3 reads CASSASAANYGYTF. Written as DNA, the CDR3 is TGTGCCAGCAGTGCGTCAGCAGCTAACTATGGCTACACCTTC.